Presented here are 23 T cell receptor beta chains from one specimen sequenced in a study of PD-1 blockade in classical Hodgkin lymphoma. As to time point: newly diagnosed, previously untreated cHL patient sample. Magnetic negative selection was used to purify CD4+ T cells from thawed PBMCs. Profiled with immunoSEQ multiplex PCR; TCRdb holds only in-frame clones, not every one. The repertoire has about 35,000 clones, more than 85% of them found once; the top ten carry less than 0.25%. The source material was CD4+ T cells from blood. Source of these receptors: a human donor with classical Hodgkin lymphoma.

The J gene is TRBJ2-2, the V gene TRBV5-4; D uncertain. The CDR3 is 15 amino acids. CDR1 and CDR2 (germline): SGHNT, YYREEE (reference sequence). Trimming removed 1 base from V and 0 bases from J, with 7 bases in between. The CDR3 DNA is TGTGCCAGCAGCTTGAAAGTTACGAACACCGGGGAGCTGTTTTTT. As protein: CASSLKVTNTGELFF. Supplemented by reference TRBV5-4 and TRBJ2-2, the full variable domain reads ETGVTQSPTHLIKTRGQQVTLRCSSQSGHNTVSWYQQALGQGPQFIFQYYREEENGRGNFPPRFSGLQFPNYSSELNVNALELDDSALYLCASSLKVTNTGELFFGEGSRLTVL.

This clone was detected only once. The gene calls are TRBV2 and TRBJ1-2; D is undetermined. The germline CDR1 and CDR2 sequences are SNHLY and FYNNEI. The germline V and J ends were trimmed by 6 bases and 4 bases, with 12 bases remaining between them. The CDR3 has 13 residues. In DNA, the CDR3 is TGTGCCAGCAGGGACGGGGAGATCTATGGCTACACCTTC. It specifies CASRDGEIYGYTF.

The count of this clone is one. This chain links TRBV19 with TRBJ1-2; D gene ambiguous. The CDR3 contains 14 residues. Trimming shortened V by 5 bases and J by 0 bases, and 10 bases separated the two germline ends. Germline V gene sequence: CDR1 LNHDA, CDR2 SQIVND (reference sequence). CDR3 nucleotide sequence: TGTGCCAGTAGTTTATGGACGGCTAACTATGGCTACACCTTC. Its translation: CASSLWTANYGYTF. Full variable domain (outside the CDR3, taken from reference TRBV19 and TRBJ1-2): DGGITQSPKYLFRKEGQNVTLSCEQNLNHDAMYWYRQDPGQGLRLIYYSQIVNDFQKGDIAEGYSVSREKKESFPLTVTSAQKNPTAFYLCASSLWTANYGYTFGSGTRLTVV.

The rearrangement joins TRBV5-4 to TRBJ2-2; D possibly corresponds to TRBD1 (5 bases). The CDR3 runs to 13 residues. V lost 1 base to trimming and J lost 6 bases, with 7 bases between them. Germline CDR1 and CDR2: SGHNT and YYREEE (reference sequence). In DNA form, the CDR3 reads TGTGCCAGCAGCTTGTCCAGGGCCGGGGAGCTGTTTTTT. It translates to CASSLSRAGELFF.

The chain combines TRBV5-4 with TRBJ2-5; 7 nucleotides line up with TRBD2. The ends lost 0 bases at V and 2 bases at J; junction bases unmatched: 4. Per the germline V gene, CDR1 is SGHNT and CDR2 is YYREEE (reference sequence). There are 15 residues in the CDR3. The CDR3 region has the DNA TGTGCCAGCAGCTTGGACCTAGCGGTTCAAGAGACCCAGTACTTC. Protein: CASSLDLAVQETQYF.

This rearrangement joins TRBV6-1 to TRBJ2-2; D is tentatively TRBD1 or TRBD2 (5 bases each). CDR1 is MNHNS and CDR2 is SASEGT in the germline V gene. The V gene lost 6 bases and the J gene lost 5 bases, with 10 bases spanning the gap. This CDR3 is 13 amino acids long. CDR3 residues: CASREWGTGELFF. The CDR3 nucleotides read TGTGCCAGCAGGGAGTGGGGGACCGGGGAGCTGTTTTTT.

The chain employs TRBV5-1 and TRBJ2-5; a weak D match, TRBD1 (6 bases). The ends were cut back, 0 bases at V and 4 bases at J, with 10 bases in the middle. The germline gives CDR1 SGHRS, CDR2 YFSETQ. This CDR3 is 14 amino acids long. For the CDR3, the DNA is TGCGCCAGCAGCTTGGACAGGGCCCCAGAGACCCAGTACTTC. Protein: CASSLDRAPETQYF. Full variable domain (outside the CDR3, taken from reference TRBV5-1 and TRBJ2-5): KAGVTQTPRYLIKTRGQQVTLSCSPISGHRSVSWYQQTPGQGLQFLFEYFSETQRNKGNFPGRFSGRQFSNSRSEMNVSTLELGDSALYLCASSLDRAPETQYFGPGTRLLVL.

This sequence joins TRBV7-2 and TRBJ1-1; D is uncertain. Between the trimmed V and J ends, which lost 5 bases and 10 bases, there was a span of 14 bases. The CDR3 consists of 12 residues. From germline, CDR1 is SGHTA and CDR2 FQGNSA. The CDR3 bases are TGTGCCAGCAGCCATCGACAATTCGGAGCTTTCTTT. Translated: CASSHRQFGAFF.

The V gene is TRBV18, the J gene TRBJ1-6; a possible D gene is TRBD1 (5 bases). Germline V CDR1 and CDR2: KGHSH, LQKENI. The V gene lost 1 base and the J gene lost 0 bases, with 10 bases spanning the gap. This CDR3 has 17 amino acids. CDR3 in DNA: TGTGCCAGCTCACCACGGGGCGTTTCCTCCTATAATTCACCCCTCCACTTT. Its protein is CASSPRGVSSYNSPLHF.

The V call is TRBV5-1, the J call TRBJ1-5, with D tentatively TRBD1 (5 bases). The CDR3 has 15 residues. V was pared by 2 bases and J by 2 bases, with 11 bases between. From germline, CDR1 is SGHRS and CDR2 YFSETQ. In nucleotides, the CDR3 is TGCGCCAGCAGCTTCGGGGGGGATCGCAATCAGCCCCAGCATTTT. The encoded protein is CASSFGGDRNQPQHF.

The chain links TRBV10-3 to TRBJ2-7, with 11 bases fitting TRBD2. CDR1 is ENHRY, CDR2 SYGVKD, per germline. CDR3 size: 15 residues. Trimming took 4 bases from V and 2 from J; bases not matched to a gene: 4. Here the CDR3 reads CAISGTTSGAYEQYF. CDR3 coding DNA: TGTGCCATCAGTGGCACGACTAGCGGGGCCTACGAGCAGTACTTC.

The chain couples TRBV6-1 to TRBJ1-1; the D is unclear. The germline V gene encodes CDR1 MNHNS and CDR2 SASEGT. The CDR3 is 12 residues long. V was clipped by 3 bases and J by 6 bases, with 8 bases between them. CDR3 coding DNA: TGTGCCAGCAGTGAGTGGAGGGCTGAAGCTTTCTTT. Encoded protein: CASSEWRAEAFF.

The chain's CDR3 is CASSDPSGRQYF. The CDR3 nucleotides read TGTGCCAGCAGCGACCCGTCTGGAAGGCAGTACTTC. The chain combines TRBV7-6 with TRBJ2-7; D ambiguous. Germline loops: CDR1 SGHVS, CDR2 FNYEAQ. V lost 5 bases to trimming and J lost 9 bases, with 14 bases between them. This CDR3 is built from 12 residues. Drawing the rest from reference TRBV7-6 and TRBJ2-7, the complete variable domain is GAGVSQSPRYKVTKRGQDVALRCDPISGHVSLYWYRQALGQGPEFLTYFNYEAQQDKSGLPNDRFSAERPEGSISTLTIQRTEQRDSAMYRCASSDPSGRQYFGPGTRLTVT.

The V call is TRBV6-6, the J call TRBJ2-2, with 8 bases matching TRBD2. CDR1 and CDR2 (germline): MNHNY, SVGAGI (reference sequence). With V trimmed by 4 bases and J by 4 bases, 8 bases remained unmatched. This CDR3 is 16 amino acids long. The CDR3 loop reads CASSSGALAVTGELFF. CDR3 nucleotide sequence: TGTGCCAGCAGTTCCGGCGCACTAGCGGTCACCGGGGAGCTGTTTTTT.

CDR3 DNA: TGTGCCAGCAGTTCGAATAGCAATCAGCCCCAGCATTTT. As protein: CASSSNSNQPQHF. This chain links TRBV6-5 with TRBJ1-5; no definite D call. Germline V gene data show CDR1 as MNHEY and CDR2 as SVGAGI. Trimming left V 4 bases short and J 0 bases short, with 4 bases between. The CDR3 runs 13 residues.

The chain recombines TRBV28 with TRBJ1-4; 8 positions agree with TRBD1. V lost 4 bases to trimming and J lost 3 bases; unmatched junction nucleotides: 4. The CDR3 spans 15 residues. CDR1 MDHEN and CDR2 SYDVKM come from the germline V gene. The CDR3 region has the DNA TGTGCCAGCAGTTCCGGGACAGGAGCTAATGAAAAACTGTTTTTT. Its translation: CASSSGTGANEKLFF.

The CDR3 DNA follows: TGTGCCAGCAGTCGAGACGGGTCTGGGGCCAACGTCCTGACTTTC. Its translation: CASSRDGSGANVLTF. The chain is built from TRBV6-5 and TRBJ2-6, with D unresolved. Germline V gene data show CDR1 as MNHEY and CDR2 as SVGAGI. V lost 5 bases, J lost 1 base, and 9 bases lay in between. CDR3 length equals 15 residues.

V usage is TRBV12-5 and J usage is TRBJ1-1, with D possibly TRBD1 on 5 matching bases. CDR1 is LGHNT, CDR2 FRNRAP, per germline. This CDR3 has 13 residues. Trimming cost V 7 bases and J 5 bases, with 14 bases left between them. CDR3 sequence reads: CASAGPLLTEAFF. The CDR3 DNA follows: TGTGCTAGTGCAGGGCCCCTATTGACTGAAGCTTTCTTT.

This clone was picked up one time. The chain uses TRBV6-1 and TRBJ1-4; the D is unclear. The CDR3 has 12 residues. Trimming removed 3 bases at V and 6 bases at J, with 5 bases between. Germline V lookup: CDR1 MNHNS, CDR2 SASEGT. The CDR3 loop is CASSEIDEKLFF. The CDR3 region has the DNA TGTGCCAGCAGTGAGATCGATGAAAAACTGTTTTTT.

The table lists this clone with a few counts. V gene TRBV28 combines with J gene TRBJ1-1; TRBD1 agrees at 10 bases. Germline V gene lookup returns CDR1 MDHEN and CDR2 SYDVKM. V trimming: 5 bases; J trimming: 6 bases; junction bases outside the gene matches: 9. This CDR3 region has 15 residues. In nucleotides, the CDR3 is TGTGCCAGCAGTCCAACGACAGGGGGCAGAGCTGAAGCTTTCTTT. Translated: CASSPTTGGRAEAFF.

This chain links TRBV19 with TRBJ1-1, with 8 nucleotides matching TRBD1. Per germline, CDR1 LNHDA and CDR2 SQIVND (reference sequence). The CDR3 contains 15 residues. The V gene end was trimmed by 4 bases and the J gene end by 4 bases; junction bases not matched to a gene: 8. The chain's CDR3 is CASSTGQGLGTEAFF. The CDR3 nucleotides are TGTGCCAGTAGTACCGGACAGGGCCTGGGCACTGAAGCTTTCTTT.

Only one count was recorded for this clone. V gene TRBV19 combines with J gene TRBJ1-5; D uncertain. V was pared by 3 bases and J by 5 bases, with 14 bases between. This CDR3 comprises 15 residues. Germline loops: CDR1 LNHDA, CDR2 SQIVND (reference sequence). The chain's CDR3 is CASSISQPTDQPQHF. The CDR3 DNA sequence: TGTGCCAGTAGTATTTCCCAACCCACCGATCAGCCCCAGCATTTT.

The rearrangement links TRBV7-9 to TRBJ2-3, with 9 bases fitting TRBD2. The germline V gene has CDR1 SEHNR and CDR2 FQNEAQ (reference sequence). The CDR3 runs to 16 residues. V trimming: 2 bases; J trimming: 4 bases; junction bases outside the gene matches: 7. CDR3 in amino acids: CASSLIAGGRADTQYF. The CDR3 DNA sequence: TGTGCCAGCAGCTTAATTGCGGGAGGGCGCGCAGATACGCAGTATTTT.